This is a list of T cell receptor beta chains from one sample in a study of vaccination and CD4 T cells after COVID-19. For these TCRs, the target antigens are not known. Using its own MiXCR run on the PCR reads, TCRdb lists one record per CDR3 protein. The sample contains around 15,000 distinct CDR3 sequences, roughly 52% of which appear only once. This specimen consisted of CD4+ T cells from blood, cultured in vitro, obtained before SARS-CoV-2 vaccination. The origin of the receptors is a human donor who had recovered from COVID-19. Each CDR3 is given with its conserved first and last residue. Fields, in order: clone size, V gene, J gene, D gene, CDR3 protein, CDR3 DNA. The D gene is left open where the match is weak. Not every row has a clone size; where given, it reads once, few, many or a size class.

>few|TRBV20-1|TRBJ2-7|TRBD2
CSARDLVYGREDYEQYF
TGCAGTGCTAGAGATCTCGTGTATGGGCGGGAGGACTACGAGCAGTACTTC
>few|TRBV15|TRBJ2-5|NA
CATSRAAGGLTGWLAGETQYF
TGTGCCACCAGCAGAGCCGCAGGGGGTCTTACAGGGTGGCTAGCGGGAGAGACCCAGTACTTC
>NA|TRBV19|TRBJ1-5|TRBD1
CASRSGTGDNQPQHF
TGTGCCAGTAGATCGGGGACAGGGGACAATCAGCCCCAGCATTTT
>NA|TRBV20-1|TRBJ2-5|NA
CSARDPAVLGTQYF
TGCAGTGCTAGAGATCCGGCCGTCCTAGGGACCCAGTACTTC
>NA|TRBV7-2|TRBJ2-5|NA
CASSLVPEWETQYF
TGTGCCAGCAGCTTAGTACCCGAATGGGAGACCCAGTACTTC
>NA|TRBV10-2|TRBJ1-5|NA
CASSEHHRGNQPQHF
TGCGCCAGCAGTGAACATCACAGGGGCAATCAGCCCCAGCATTTT
>NA|TRBV19|TRBJ2-7|NA
CASSISWDSYSYEQYF
TGTGCCAGTAGTATTAGCTGGGACTCCTATTCCTACGAGCAGTACTTC
>NA|TRBV5-4|TRBJ2-5|TRBD2
CAIGRAEETQYF
TGTGCCATTGGGAGGGCCGAGGAGACCCAGTACTTC
>NA|TRBV2|TRBJ2-5|NA
CASSAESQETQYF
TGTGCCAGCAGTGCGGAATCACAAGAGACCCAGTACTTC
>NA|TRBV21-1|TRBJ2-1|NA
CASSKPGLADDEQFF
TGTGCCAGCAGCAAACCCGGACTAGCGGATGATGAGCAGTTCTTC
>NA|TRBV20-1|TRBJ1-5|TRBD1
CSARSWTGDNLPASNQPQHF
TGCAGTGCTAGATCGTGGACAGGGGACAACTTACCCGCTAGCAATCAGCCCCAGCATTTT